This entry lists 11 T cell receptor beta chains sequenced from one sample in a study of blood T cell repertoires in COVID-19. This table comes from immunoSEQ multiplex PCR, and its TCRdb copy is limited to in-frame clones, with some not included. The sample comprises 250,000 or so clones, 86% of which are singletons, and 2.5% to 3.5% rests with the top ten. Source material: peripheral blood. The receptors were gathered from a woman aged 30 to 39 with active or convalescent COVID-19.

This chain joins TRBV9 and TRBJ1-6, with TRBD1 identical over 7 bases. There are 15 residues in the CDR3. With V trimmed by 0 bases and J by 7 bases, 4 bases remained unmatched. The germline V gene encodes CDR1 SGDLS and CDR2 YYNGEE. CDR3 in DNA: TGTGCCAGCAGCGTAGAGGCGACAGGGAATTCACCCCTCCACTTT. Translation: CASSVEATGNSPLHF.

The genes are TRBV5-1 and TRBJ2-7; TRBD2 agrees at 11 bases. The ends lost 3 bases at V and 4 bases at J; junction bases unmatched: 6. The CDR3 length is 15 residues. Germline lookup yields CDR1 SGHRS and CDR2 YFSETQ. The CDR3 sequence is CASSSPLAGEYEQYF. CDR3 bases: TGCGCCAGCAGCTCGCCACTAGCGGGGGAATACGAGCAGTACTTC.

This rearrangement joins TRBV7-9 to TRBJ2-5; 10 bases line up with TRBD1. Trimming cost V 3 bases and J 4 bases; bases outside gene matches: 5. The length of the CDR3 is 15 residues. CDR1 and CDR2 from the germline V gene are SEHNR and FQNEAQ (reference sequence). This CDR3 reads CASSFVDRGLETQYF. CDR3 DNA: TGTGCCAGCAGCTTTGTAGACAGGGGGCTAGAGACCCAGTACTTC. Filled out from reference TRBV7-9 and TRBJ2-5, the complete variable domain reads DTGVSQNPRHKITKRGQNVTFRCDPISEHNRLYWYRQTLGQGPEFLTYFQNEAQLEKSRLLSDRFSAERPKGSFSTLEIQRTEQGDSAMYLCASSFVDRGLETQYFGPGTRLLVL.

V gene TRBV28 combines with J gene TRBJ2-3; 11 bases fit TRBD2. Germline CDR1 MDHEN, CDR2 SYDVKM. V shed 2 bases, J shed 0 bases, and the junction held 4 bases outside the gene matches. CDR3 size: 17 residues. The CDR3 loop is CASSLGASGGSTDTQYF. The CDR3, as DNA: TGTGCCAGCAGTTTAGGGGCTAGCGGGGGGAGCACAGATACGCAGTATTTT. The whole variable domain, remainder taken from reference TRBV28 and TRBJ2-3, is DVKVTQSSRYLVKRTGEKVFLECVQDMDHENMFWYRQDPGLGLRLIYFSYDVKMKEKGDIPEGYSVSREKKERFSLILESASTNQTSMYLCASSLGASGGSTDTQYFGPGTRLTVL.

The chain links TRBV21-1 to TRBJ2-7; TRBD1 is the table's D call and was not checked against the DNA. TRBV21-1 is a pseudogene locus. The CDR3 covers 16 residues. This chain's CDR3 is CASSKADRVASYEQYF. The CDR3 DNA sequence: TGTGCCAGCAGCAAAGCGGACAGGGTGGCCTCCTACGAGCAGTACTTC.

This clone occurred once. This chain uses TRBV27 with TRBJ2-1; tentative D call: TRBD1 (5 bases). The germline V gene has CDR1 MNHEY and CDR2 SMNVEV (reference sequence). V was shortened by 5 bases and J by 2 bases, with 13 bases between the two germline ends. This CDR3 is 15 amino acids long. The CDR3 protein is CASSPDRSPYNEQFF. In DNA, the CDR3 is TGTGCCAGCAGTCCAGACAGAAGCCCCTACAATGAGCAGTTCTTC.

The J gene is TRBJ1-5, the V gene TRBV5-1; tentatively, D is TRBD1 (6 bases). V dropped 4 bases and J dropped 2 bases, with 10 bases sitting between them. CDR1 is SGHRS and CDR2 is YFSETQ in the germline V gene. The CDR3 sequence is 14 residues long. The CDR3 sequence is CASSLRGGNQPQHF. In DNA form, the CDR3 reads TGCGCCAGCAGCCTCAGGGGAGGCAATCAGCCCCAGCATTTT.

The CDR3 bases are TGCGCCAGCAGCTTGGGGCCGCTGAAGCCCCAGCATTTT. It is translated as CASSLGPLKPQHF. The gene calls are TRBV5-1 and TRBJ1-5; D gene uncertain. Trimming cost V 0 bases and J 8 bases, with 9 bases left between them. This CDR3 has 13 residues. From germline, CDR1 is SGHRS and CDR2 YFSETQ.

The chain carries TRBV28 and TRBJ2-5; 10 positions agree with TRBD1. CDR1 is MDHEN and CDR2 is SYDVKM in the germline V gene. V shed 6 bases, J shed 7 bases, and the junction held 5 bases outside the gene matches. This CDR3 is 13 amino acids long. In nucleotides, the CDR3 is TGTGCCAGCAGGGGGACAGGGGTATGGACCCAGTACTTC. The encoded protein is CASRGTGVWTQYF.

The chain uses TRBV27 and TRBJ1-6, with D perhaps TRBD1 (6 bases). Trimming took off 6 bases at V and 11 bases at J, with 14 bases between the two ends. Looked up from germline, CDR1 is MNHEY and CDR2 is SMNVEV (reference sequence). The length of the CDR3 is 13 residues. The CDR3 DNA is TGTGCCAGCAGACTTGGACAGAGAACACCCCTCCACTTT. Protein product: CASRLGQRTPLHF.

The chain employs TRBV27 and TRBJ2-7; 7 bases line up with TRBD1. V was clipped by 2 bases and J by 7 bases; unmatched bases: 11. Germline V CDR1 and CDR2: MNHEY, SMNVEV (reference sequence). The CDR3 contains 15 residues. The CDR3 bases are TGTGCCAGCAGTTTAGAGGGGGCCACCTTAGATGAGCAGTACTTC. Translated, it gives CASSLEGATLDEQYF.